A single sample is the source of the 16 T cell receptor beta chains below, sequenced in a study of OX40 agonist ivuxolimab in advanced cancers. Sequencing was performed with immunoSEQ multiplex PCR; in TCRdb, only in-frame clones are kept and a portion is missing. The table records tens of thousands of clones, roughly nine tenths of them present only once. The source was CD4+ or CD8+ T cells sorted from blood, collected in a trial of the OX40 agonist ivuxolimab. These receptors came from an adult with an advanced solid tumor such as melanoma, head and neck, liver or kidney cancer.

The rearrangement joins TRBV28 to TRBJ2-2, with D perhaps matching TRBD1 or TRBD2 (5 bases each). This CDR3 contains 16 residues. Per germline, CDR1 MDHEN and CDR2 SYDVKM. The germline V and J ends were trimmed by 2 bases and 4 bases, with 14 bases remaining between them. The CDR3 sequence: CASSLAGEGITGELFF. The CDR3 region has the DNA TGTGCCAGCAGTTTAGCCGGAGAGGGGATCACCGGGGAGCTGTTTTTT.

The chain recombines TRBV4-1 with TRBJ2-7; D call uncertain. Germline V gene data show CDR1 as MGHRA and CDR2 as YSYEKL. The germline V and J ends were trimmed by 6 bases and 2 bases, with 14 bases remaining between them. The CDR3 runs 14 residues. The CDR3 DNA follows: TGCGCCAGCAGTTCTAGTTTAGGTACCTACGAGCAGTACTTC. The encoded protein is CASSSSLGTYEQYF.

The chain carries TRBV4-1 and TRBJ1-1, with D maybe TRBD1 (5 bases). CDR1 and CDR2 (germline): MGHRA, YSYEKL. The germline V and J ends were trimmed by 3 bases and 11 bases, with 16 bases remaining between them. The CDR3 covers 13 residues. CDR3 protein: CASSQIPGREAFF. The CDR3, as DNA: TGCGCCAGCAGCCAGATTCCGGGACGGGAGGCTTTCTTT.

V usage is TRBV25-1 and J usage is TRBJ1-2; the match to TRBD1 covers 10 bases. The trim removed 2 bases at V and 6 bases at J, leaving 3 bases unmatched. This CDR3 comprises 14 residues. CDR1 is MGHDK, CDR2 SYGVNS, per germline. DNA of the CDR3: TGTGCCAGCAGTGAACCCGGGACAGGGGATGGCTACACCTTC. It specifies CASSEPGTGDGYTF.

The V gene is TRBV27, the J gene TRBJ1-5; a weak D match, TRBD1 (5 bases). The CDR3 sequence is 13 residues long. V was cut by 7 bases and J by 6 bases, with 13 bases left in between. The germline V gene encodes CDR1 MNHEY and CDR2 SMNVEV (reference sequence). CDR3: CASTPGPSQPQHF. The CDR3 region has the DNA TGTGCCAGCACCCCGGGACCGTCTCAGCCCCAGCATTTT.

Only a few counts were recorded for this clone. The rearrangement uses TRBV4-3 and TRBJ2-2, with D tentatively TRBD2 (5 bases). Trimming removed 0 bases from V and 5 bases from J, with 13 bases in between. Germline V lookup: CDR1 LGHNA, CDR2 YSLEER. This CDR3 contains 16 residues. The CDR3 region is CASSQDRQLATGELFF. The CDR3 DNA reads TGCGCCAGCAGCCAAGATCGGCAGCTAGCTACCGGGGAGCTGTTTTTT.

The chain links TRBV27 to TRBJ2-3; 9 nucleotides match TRBD2. The CDR3 consists of 14 residues. Germline trimming cut 3 bases from V and 5 bases from J; bases unmatched to any gene: 3. Germline CDR1 and CDR2: MNHEY and SMNVEV (reference sequence). The CDR3 region is CASSLIAGVDTQYF. CDR3 coding DNA: TGTGCCAGCAGTTTGATAGCGGGAGTAGATACGCAGTATTTT.

This rearrangement joins TRBV4-3 to TRBJ2-7, with 7 nucleotides matching TRBD2. V gave up 0 bases and J gave up 2 bases; unmatched junction bases: 4. In germline, CDR1 is LGHNA, CDR2 YSLEER. This CDR3 is 15 amino acids long. The CDR3 reads CASSQDSGRPYEQYF. The CDR3 nucleotides read TGCGCCAGCAGCCAAGATAGCGGGCGACCCTACGAGCAGTACTTC.

In nucleotides, the CDR3 is TGTGCCAGCGGCTACGAGCAGTACTTC. It specifies CASGYEQYF. The rearrangement joins TRBV6-6 to TRBJ2-7; D gene unclear. This CDR3 comprises 9 residues. Germline V gives CDR1 MNHNY, CDR2 SVGAGI (reference sequence). Trimming took 8 bases from V and 3 from J, leaving 2 bases between them.

The chain links TRBV19 to TRBJ1-5; D gene uncertain. The V gene lost 5 bases and the J gene lost 6 bases, with 11 bases spanning the gap. CDR3 length: 13 residues. Germline V gives CDR1 LNHDA, CDR2 SQIVND (reference sequence). Written as DNA, the CDR3 is TGTGCCAGTAGTCTTCAGGCCCGTCAGCCCCAGCATTTT. Protein: CASSLQARQPQHF.

The gene calls are TRBV27 and TRBJ1-2, with D possibly being TRBD1 (5 bases). The CDR3 is made up of 15 amino acids. Germline-derived CDR1 and CDR2 are MNHEY and SMNVEV (reference sequence). The V end was cut by 5 bases, the J end by 0 bases, with 13 bases between. CDR3: CASSGDRDTNYGYTF. In DNA form, the CDR3 reads TGTGCCAGCAGTGGCGACAGAGATACTAACTATGGCTACACCTTC.

This clone was found once. J is TRBJ2-3 and V is TRBV5-6; 7 bases match TRBD2. The V gene's germline CDR1 is SGHDT and CDR2 YYEEEE. J was trimmed by 0 bases and V by 5 bases; bases with no gene match: 12. This CDR3 is built from 17 residues. In DNA, the CDR3 is TGTGCCAGCAGTCCTTGGGGGGGTGGAACTAGCACAGATACGCAGTATTTT. The encoded protein is CASSPWGGGTSTDTQYF.

The J gene is TRBJ2-3, the V gene TRBV4-3; D perhaps matches TRBD2 (6 bases). Germline CDR1 LGHNA, CDR2 YSLEER. This CDR3 is built from 18 residues. V lost 0 bases and J 6 bases, leaving 22 bases between the germline ends. The chain's CDR3 is CASSQDFRDSRFGDTQYF. In DNA, the CDR3 is TGCGCCAGCAGCCAAGACTTCCGGGACTCTCGCTTTGGGGATACGCAGTATTTT.

The chain uses TRBV4-3 and TRBJ2-5; D gene ambiguous. The CDR3 covers 19 residues. V lost 1 base, J lost 2 bases, and 23 bases lay in between. CDR1 and CDR2 from the germline V gene are LGHNA and YSLEER. The CDR3 region has the DNA TGCGCCAGCAGCCAAGTTCCCGATCCGTATACATCCCAGCAAGAGACCCAGTACTTC. Protein sequence: CASSQVPDPYTSQQETQYF.

The V gene is TRBV7-3, the J gene TRBJ2-1; maybe TRBD1 (5 bases). The CDR3 consists of 15 residues. V was clipped by 2 bases and J by 6 bases, with 14 bases between them. CDR1 is SGHTA and CDR2 is FQGTGA in the germline V gene. Here the CDR3 DNA reads TGTGCCAGCAGCTTAGGGCAGGGAATAAGCAATGAGCAGTTCTTC. It codes for CASSLGQGISNEQFF.

Note on this clone: Additional DNA sequences in this sample encode the identical CDR3. The chain links TRBV27 to TRBJ1-2; a weak D match, TRBD1 (6 bases). CDR1 is MNHEY and CDR2 is SMNVEV in the germline V gene (reference sequence). V was trimmed by 2 bases and J by 3 bases, leaving 7 bases between them. CDR3 length: 13 amino acids. The CDR3 region is CASSLAGDYGYTF. CDR3 nucleotide sequence: TGTGCCAGCAGTTTAGCAGGGGACTATGGCTACACCTTC.